The clone carrying this T cell receptor (beta chain) was recorded many times. Its matching antigen is unknown. Through Arm-PCR of CDR3 regions and iRepertoire HTBI primers, TCR beta libraries were built. TCRdb itself ran the multiplex PCR reads through MiXCR, one entry per CDR3 protein. This sample has around 240,000 distinct CDR3 sequences, with approximately 18% found just once. The data originate from a study of regulatory T cells in long-lasting Graves disease. Indicated time point: newly diagnosed GD, antithyroid drugs for less than 3 months. The authors made the TCR library using RNA they extracted from PBMCs. The germline V and J ends were trimmed by 1 base and 0 bases, with 12 bases remaining between them. The CDR3 covers 17 residues. Germline CDR1 LGHDT, CDR2 YNNKEL (reference sequence). Study outcomes and limitations: A greater number of public clonotypes (around 2,700) was shared by persistent patients than by new patients (roughly 880). Newly diagnosed Graves' patients exceeded persistent ones in TCR diversity.

The same data also went into a second study, on T cells in Graves' hyperthyroidism and ophthalmopathy. That source adds: Patients with uncontrolled infections, other autoimmune diseases, pregnancy or lactation were excluded.

The TCR sequence derives from a woman aged 25 to 39 with Graves disease. V is TRBV3-1 and J is TRBJ2-2; possible D gene TRBD1, 6 bases. This material consisted of peripheral blood mononuclear cells (PBMCs), taken at new diagnosis, from a patient treated with antithyroid drugs. The chain's CDR3 is CASSQATGTSNTGELFF. CDR3 sequence (DNA): TGTGCCAGCAGCCAAGCTACCGGGACATCGAACACCGGGGAGCTGTTTTTT.